This passage covers 24 T cell receptor beta chains from one sample sequenced in a study of CD8+CD57+ T cells in acquired aplastic anemia. TCR beta VDJ and CDR3 profiling used genomic DNA as template. TCRdb re-analysed the reads in MiXCR, keeping a single row per CDR3 protein. The table shows about 240,000 distinct CDR3 sequences, with 45% to 50% occurring only once. Whoever was chosen for sequencing had shown CD8+CD57+ cell expansion by flow cytometry. The material sequenced was sorted CD4+, CD8+, or CD8+CD57+ T cells (not recorded which) from PBMCs. The receptors were gathered from a human donor with aplastic anemia.

This clonotype was seen ten or more times. V and J are TRBV9 and TRBJ2-2; 8 bases align to TRBD2. V trimming: 4 bases; J trimming: 7 bases; junction bases outside the gene matches: 9. CDR3 length: 15 residues. The germline V gene encodes CDR1 SGDLS and CDR2 YYNGEE. The chain's CDR3 is CASSPSGSLGGELFF. The CDR3 DNA follows: TGTGCCAGCAGCCCCAGCGGGAGCCTCGGCGGGGAGCTGTTTTTT.

CDR3 coding DNA: TGTGCCAGTAGTATCGTCCACCGATACGAGCAGTACTTC. It encodes CASSIVHRYEQYF. J is TRBJ2-7 and V is TRBV19; D is uncertain. The CDR3 has 13 residues. Trimming pared 3 bases from V and 4 bases from J, leaving 10 bases between. Per germline, CDR1 LNHDA and CDR2 SQIVND (reference sequence).

This clonotype was counted only a few times. This sequence joins TRBV15 and TRBJ2-3; D is ambiguous. Germline V gene data show CDR1 as LNHNV and CDR2 as YYDKDF (reference sequence). This CDR3 is 15 amino acids long. V lost 1 base, J lost 4 bases, and 12 bases lay in between. CDR3 protein: CATSRGVVGPDTQYF. The CDR3 coding sequence is TGTGCCACCAGCAGAGGCGTGGTTGGTCCAGATACGCAGTATTTT.

The chain is built from TRBV12-3 or TRBV12-4 and TRBJ1-5; 11 nucleotides line up with TRBD1. Trimming at V came to 3 bases and at J to 5 bases, leaving 3 bases not matched to a gene. The CDR3 is made up of 15 amino acids. CDR3 DNA: TGTGCCAGCAGTTTTTGGACAGGGGGCGATCAGCCCCAGCATTTT. This sequence encodes CASSFWTGGDQPQHF.

The V call is TRBV7-2, the J call TRBJ1-2; no definite D call. With 1 base removed from V and 2 bases from J, the gap between germline ends came to 8 bases. CDR1 and CDR2 (germline): SGHTA, FQGNSA. CDR3 length equals 14 residues. The CDR3 spells CASSLVGRNYGYTF. CDR3 DNA: TGTGCCAGCAGCTTAGTGGGCAGGAACTATGGCTACACCTTC. Based on the CDR3 plus reference TRBV7-2 and TRBJ1-2, the full variable domain is GAGVSQSPSNKVTEKGKDVELRCDPISGHTALYWYRQSLGQGLEFLIYFQGNSAPDKSGLPSDRFSAERTGGSVSTLTIQRTQQEDSAVYLCASSLVGRNYGYTFGSGTRLTVV.

This clonotype was seen repeatedly, ten times or more. V gene TRBV4-2 combines with J gene TRBJ1-4; no reliable D call. There are 17 residues in the CDR3. The V end lost 0 bases, the J end lost 0 bases, and 11 bases lay between the germline ends. Germline-derived CDR1 and CDR2 are LGHNA and YNFKEQ. As DNA, the CDR3 is TGTGCCAGCAGCCAAGATGCAGCGCTAGCAACTAATGAAAAACTGTTTTTT. Protein sequence: CASSQDAALATNEKLFF.

The CDR3 region has the DNA TGTGCCAGTAGTATAGATCGCAAAGCAGCGGAGACCCAGTACTTC. Its translation: CASSIDRKAAETQYF. The chain has TRBV19 and TRBJ2-5; D remains unclear. Trimming removed 0 bases at V and 5 bases at J, with 13 bases between. This CDR3 contains 15 residues. Germline CDR1 reads LNHDA; CDR2 reads SQIVND (reference sequence).

Comments on this clonotype: This likely comes from a read error, as the CDR3 has no conserved phenylalanine or tryptophan at its end. The CDR3 here is CATSDHRLSNSPLHL. Written as DNA, the CDR3 is TGTGCCACCAGTGACCACCGGCTCTCTAATTCACCCCTCCACCTT. The rearrangement uses TRBV24-1 and TRBJ1-6, with no clear D. This CDR3 is built from 15 residues. Germline CDR1 and CDR2: KGHDR and SFDVKD. V was pared by 4 bases and J by 6 bases, with 12 bases between.

V gene TRBV19 combines with J gene TRBJ2-1, with 8 bases matching TRBD1. The length of the CDR3 is 14 residues. Germline V lookup: CDR1 LNHDA, CDR2 SQIVND (reference sequence). V lost 5 bases and J lost 5; bases outside the gene matches: 5. CDR3 DNA sequence: TGTGCCAGTAGTCCGAGGGACAGGCACAATGAGCAGTTCTTC. The encoded protein is CASSPRDRHNEQFF.

V and J are TRBV28 and TRBJ2-1, with D unresolved. This CDR3 spans 14 amino acids. Trimming cost V 8 bases and J 7 bases, with 18 bases left between them. CDR1 and CDR2 from the germline V gene are MDHEN and SYDVKM. The CDR3 sequence is CASLVNEGRNEQFF. As DNA, the CDR3 is TGTGCCAGCTTAGTAAACGAAGGTCGAAATGAGCAGTTCTTC.

This clonotype was counted many times. The chain has TRBV20-1 and TRBJ2-7; tentative D call: TRBD2 (6 bases). The CDR3 is 13 amino acids. Trimming pared 3 bases from V and 3 bases from J, leaving 12 bases between. Germline loops: CDR1 DFQATT, CDR2 SNEGSKA (reference sequence). Here the CDR3 reads CSASQGGGYEQYF. The CDR3 DNA follows: TGCAGTGCTAGTCAGGGAGGAGGCTACGAGCAGTACTTC.

J is TRBJ2-1 and V is TRBV7-3; D is possibly TRBD1 or TRBD2 (6 bases each). Trimming shortened V by 6 bases and J by 7 bases, and 19 bases separated the two germline ends. The CDR3 totals 15 residues. Germline CDR1 SGHTA, CDR2 FQGTGA. The CDR3 bases are TGTGCCAGCAGATCAGGGGCCGGGACTGAGAATGAGCAGTTCTTC. It codes for CASRSGAGTENEQFF.

In this sample, this clonotype turned up many times. V and J are TRBV5-1 and TRBJ2-1; 8 bases are a match to TRBD2. V lost 4 bases to trimming and J lost 2 bases; unmatched junction nucleotides: 11. Germline V gene lookup returns CDR1 SGHRS and CDR2 YFSETQ. CDR3 length: 17 residues. The CDR3 region is CASSPRGAGGTYNEQFF. The CDR3 coding sequence is TGCGCCAGCAGCCCGCGGGGGGCGGGAGGTACCTACAATGAGCAGTTCTTC.

This clonotype appeared a few times. The chain uses TRBV28 and TRBJ2-1; D uncertain. With 6 bases removed from V and 6 bases from J, the gap between germline ends came to 12 bases. The length of the CDR3 is 13 residues. The V gene's germline CDR1 is MDHEN and CDR2 SYDVKM. CDR3 sequence: CASSPGTPNEQFF. The CDR3 DNA reads as TGTGCCAGCAGCCCAGGAACCCCCAATGAGCAGTTCTTC.

Concerning this clonotype itself: A much larger clone sits a single nucleotide away, making a read error possible. The chain recombines TRBV10-3 with TRBJ2-7; the D is unclear. Germline V gene sequence: CDR1 ENHRY, CDR2 SYGVKD. The CDR3 is made up of 13 amino acids. This CDR3 reads CASSSKGPYEQYF. The DNA for the CDR3 is TGTGCCAGCAGTTCCAAAGGCCCATACGAGCAGTACTTC.

This chain joins TRBV7-2 and TRBJ1-1, with D tentatively TRBD1 (5 bases). Germline V CDR1 and CDR2: SGHTA, FQGNSA. This CDR3 has 15 amino acids. Trimming pared 1 base from V and 5 bases from J, leaving 14 bases between. The CDR3 sequence: CASSLVSAGGTEAFF. The CDR3 DNA is TGTGCCAGCAGCTTAGTCAGCGCTGGGGGGACTGAAGCTTTCTTT. Using reference TRBV7-2 and TRBJ1-1 for the parts outside the CDR3, the full variable domain is GAGVSQSPSNKVTEKGKDVELRCDPISGHTALYWYRQSLGQGLEFLIYFQGNSAPDKSGLPSDRFSAERTGGSVSTLTIQRTQQEDSAVYLCASSLVSAGGTEAFFGQGTRLTVV.

This chain joins TRBV10-1 and TRBJ2-1; D is unresolved. The length of the CDR3 is 18 residues. Germline V gene lookup returns CDR1 WNHNN and CDR2 SYGVQD (reference sequence). V was trimmed by 0 bases and J by 0 bases, leaving 15 bases between them. CDR3 loop: CASSESIRWGSSYNEQFF. As DNA, the CDR3 is TGCGCCAGCAGTGAGTCGATTCGGTGGGGAAGCTCCTACAATGAGCAGTTCTTC.

V gene TRBV15 combines with J gene TRBJ1-5, with TRBD1 matching 7 bases. Germline assignment: CDR1 LNHNV and CDR2 YYDKDF (reference sequence). J lost 3 bases, V lost 9 bases, and 2 bases had no gene match. This CDR3 is 12 amino acids long. The CDR3 sequence: CATQGDNQPQHF. Here the CDR3 DNA reads TGTGCCACTCAGGGGGACAATCAGCCCCAGCATTTT.

This clonotype came up a few times. V gene TRBV24-1 combines with J gene TRBJ2-1; 8 bases are a match to TRBD2. Germline trimming cut 7 bases from V and 0 bases from J; bases unmatched to any gene: 4. CDR1 and CDR2 (germline): KGHDR, SFDVKD. The CDR3 sequence is 15 residues long. CDR3 nucleotides: TGTGCCACCAGCCGAGGGACTAGCTCCTACAATGAGCAGTTCTTC. Its translation is CATSRGTSSYNEQFF.

The table lists this clonotype with many counts. The J gene is TRBJ2-7, the V gene TRBV2; no firm D call. CDR3 size: 10 residues. CDR1 is SNHLY, CDR2 FYNNEI, per germline. Trimming cost V 6 bases and J 7 bases, with 7 bases left between them. CDR3 sequence: CASRGSEQYF. The DNA of the CDR3 is TGTGCCAGCAGGGGGTCGGAGCAGTACTTC. Drawing the rest from reference TRBV2 and TRBJ2-7, the complete variable domain is EPEVTQTPSHQVTQMGQEVILRCVPISNHLYFYWYRQILGQKVEFLVSFYNNEISEKSEIFDDQFSVERPDGSNFTLKIRSTKLEDSAMYFCASRGSEQYFGPGTRLTVT.

This clonotype was observed at least ten times. The chain uses TRBV5-1 and TRBJ1-6; D not resolved. The V end lost 4 bases, the J end lost 7 bases, and 18 bases lay between the germline ends. The germline V gene has CDR1 SGHRS and CDR2 YFSETQ. The CDR3 has 16 amino acids. The CDR3 is CASSLTSHTGNSPLHF. DNA for the CDR3: TGCGCCAGCAGCCTGACCTCCCACACGGGGAATTCACCCCTCCACTTT.

The chain couples TRBV24-1 to TRBJ1-2; the D is unclear. The V end lost 4 bases, the J end lost 4 bases, and 18 bases lay between the germline ends. The CDR3 covers 16 residues. Germline CDR1 is KGHDR and CDR2 is SFDVKD. The CDR3 bases are TGTGCCACCAGTGAGCTAGGGCCAGCTCCAATCTATGGCTACACCTTC. Amino acid sequence: CATSELGPAPIYGYTF.

The chain uses TRBV5-1 and TRBJ1-6, with TRBD1 matching over 9 bases. Per the germline V gene, CDR1 is SGHRS and CDR2 is YFSETQ. V was clipped by 4 bases and J by 7 bases; unmatched bases: 9. The CDR3 has 16 amino acids. The CDR3 DNA reads TGCGCCAGCAGCCCGGGGGGGACAGGGAGGAATTCACCCCTCCACTTT. Translation gives CASSPGGTGRNSPLHF.

This clonotype was observed a single time. The gene calls are TRBV11-2 and TRBJ2-7; tentatively, D is TRBD2 (6 bases). Trimming pared 8 bases from V and 5 bases from J, leaving 13 bases between. CDR3 length equals 12 residues. From germline, CDR1 is SGHAT and CDR2 FQNNGV. CDR3 residues: CASLGGVHEQYF. As DNA, the CDR3 is TGTGCCAGCCTCGGAGGGGTCCACGAGCAGTACTTC.